The 31 T cell receptor beta chains presented below share a single source sample, sequenced in a study of regulatory T cells in long-lasting Graves disease. Construction of the TCR beta libraries employed iRepertoire HTBI primers in conjunction with Arm-PCR of CDR3 regions. TCRdb called the multiplex PCR reads again in MiXCR, with one record for every CDR3 protein. The table shows 500,000 or so distinct CDR3 sequences, with 16% occurring only once. Stated time point: newly diagnosed GD, antithyroid drugs for less than 3 months. The TCR library was made from RNA extracted from PBMCs. The same data also went into a second study, on T cells in Graves' hyperthyroidism and ophthalmopathy.

Sequenced here: peripheral blood mononuclear cells (PBMCs), sampled at new diagnosis, from a patient treated with antithyroid drugs. Receptors were obtained from a man in his forties with Graves disease.

V usage is TRBV12-3 or TRBV12-4 and J usage is TRBJ1-4; no definite D call. The CDR3 is 12 amino acids. V was shortened by 5 bases and J by 7 bases, with 8 bases between the two germline ends. This chain's CDR3 is CASSITVEKLFF. The CDR3, as DNA: TGTGCCAGCAGTATAACAGTTGAAAAACTGTTTTTT.

This clonotype was seen at least ten times. The V gene is TRBV7-9, the J gene TRBJ2-3, with D uncertain. CDR1 SEHNR and CDR2 FQNEAQ come from the germline V gene (reference sequence). V lost 3 bases, J lost 4 bases, and 5 bases lay in between. The CDR3 consists of 12 residues. For the CDR3, the DNA is TGTGCCAGCAGCTTCAAGCCAGATACGCAGTATTTT. Its translation is CASSFKPDTQYF.

The table lists this clonotype with a few counts. The CDR3 sequence: CASSRAGGTNTGELFF. CDR3 nucleotide sequence: TGCGCCAGCAGCCGGGCGGGAGGTACGAACACCGGGGAGCTGTTTTTT. V and J are TRBV5-1 and TRBJ2-2; TRBD2 matches 8 bases. The CDR3 contains 16 residues. Losses at the gene ends were 4 bases for V and 0 bases for J; bases not matched to a gene: 5. Germline loops: CDR1 SGHRS, CDR2 YFSETQ.

In its sample, this clonotype was seen many times. The rearrangement uses TRBV5-1 and TRBJ1-2; D uncertain. V lost 4 bases to trimming and J lost 8 bases, with 18 bases between them. Germline assignment: CDR1 SGHRS and CDR2 YFSETQ. This CDR3 has 14 residues. The chain's CDR3 is CASSESTGSQGYTF. The CDR3 nucleotides are TGCGCCAGCAGCGAATCGACGGGGTCGCAAGGCTACACCTTC.

This clonotype was detected ten times or more. The chain uses TRBV2 and TRBJ2-3; TRBD2 aligns across 9 bases. Trimming at V came to 7 bases and at J to 4 bases, leaving 6 bases not matched to a gene. The CDR3 extends over 14 amino acids. Germline CDR1 SNHLY, CDR2 FYNNEI. As DNA, the CDR3 is TGTGCCAGCACGGGGCTAGCGGGACCAGATACGCAGTATTTT. It codes for CASTGLAGPDTQYF. Together with reference TRBV2 and TRBJ2-3, the CDR3 gives the full variable domain: EPEVTQTPSHQVTQMGQEVILRCVPISNHLYFYWYRQILGQKVEFLVSFYNNEISEKSEIFDDQFSVERPDGSNFTLKIRSTKLEDSAMYFCASTGLAGPDTQYFGPGTRLTVL.

This clonotype was observed many times. In DNA form, the CDR3 reads TGCGCCAGCAGCCAAGATGAGGGGGATGGGAGGACCCAGTACTTC. As protein: CASSQDEGDGRTQYF. The V gene is TRBV4-1, the J gene TRBJ2-5; TRBD1 is a possible D gene (6 bases). V lost 0 bases and J 7 bases, leaving 15 bases between the germline ends. Germline CDR1 reads MGHRA; CDR2 reads YSYEKL. There are 15 residues in the CDR3.

Points on this clonotype: A read error may explain this, as a much larger clone is one base away. The V call is TRBV2, the J call TRBJ2-7, with 8 bases lining up with TRBD1. The CDR3 runs 14 residues. CDR1 SNHLY and CDR2 FYNNEI come from the germline V gene. CDR3 in amino acids: CTSSEGDRSYEQYF. CDR3 nucleotides: TGTACCAGCAGTGAAGGGGACAGGTCCTACGAGCAGTACTTC.

This clonotype was detected ten times or more. The chain recombines TRBV2 with TRBJ2-3, with TRBD1 matching over 7 bases. This CDR3 region has 13 residues. V was pared by 5 bases and J by 9 bases, with 8 bases of the junction left unmatched. Germline values: CDR1 SNHLY, CDR2 FYNNEI. Here the CDR3 reads CASSSTGARTQYF. CDR3 sequence (DNA): TGTGCCAGCAGTTCCACAGGGGCGCGGACGCAGTATTTT. Complete variable domain (other parts from reference TRBV2 and TRBJ2-3): EPEVTQTPSHQVTQMGQEVILRCVPISNHLYFYWYRQILGQKVEFLVSFYNNEISEKSEIFDDQFSVERPDGSNFTLKIRSTKLEDSAMYFCASSSTGARTQYFGPGTRLTVL.

The gene calls are TRBV5-1 and TRBJ2-7, with 8 bases that match TRBD1. Germline V lookup: CDR1 SGHRS, CDR2 YFSETQ. The CDR3 runs 14 residues. V shed 4 bases and J 7 bases; nucleotides not matched to a gene: 10. The CDR3 coding sequence is TGCGCCAGCAGCGCGGGACAGGTGAGGCATGAGCAGTACTTC. It codes for CASSAGQVRHEQYF.

In its sample, this clonotype was seen a few times. This rearrangement joins TRBV10-1 to TRBJ2-1, with 7 bases aligning to TRBD2. The CDR3 has 16 residues. With V trimmed by 0 bases and J by 4 bases, 6 bases remained unmatched. The germline V gene encodes CDR1 WNHNN and CDR2 SYGVQD (reference sequence). CDR3 loop: CASSESTGGFYNEQFF. CDR3 in DNA: TGCGCCAGCAGTGAGTCAACGGGAGGCTTTTACAATGAGCAGTTCTTC.

The chain links TRBV20-1 to TRBJ2-1; 12 bases map to TRBD2. CDR1 is DFQATT, CDR2 SNEGSKA, per germline (reference sequence). With 5 bases clipped from V and 6 bases from J, the junction kept 2 bases outside the gene matches. The CDR3 is made up of 13 amino acids. This CDR3 is CSAGLAGLNEQFF. CDR3 coding DNA: TGCAGTGCTGGACTAGCGGGACTCAATGAGCAGTTCTTC.

This clonotype was picked up many times. The CDR3 coding sequence is TGTGCCAGCAGTTTATTTGGACAGGGTGGAGTGACTCAGCCCCAGCATTTT. Amino acid sequence: CASSLFGQGGVTQPQHF. This chain links TRBV28 with TRBJ1-5, with 8 bases lining up with TRBD1. V trimming: 1 base; J trimming: 6 bases; junction bases outside the gene matches: 11. The CDR3 totals 17 residues. Germline CDR1 is MDHEN and CDR2 is SYDVKM.

This clonotype came up many times. The chain links TRBV19 to TRBJ2-2, with TRBD2 as a possible D gene (6 bases). Germline V gives CDR1 LNHDA, CDR2 SQIVND (reference sequence). The CDR3 sequence is 17 residues long. V lost 6 bases to trimming and J lost 5 bases, with 22 bases between them. The CDR3 coding sequence is TGTGCCAGTAGACTAGCCCGTACCCCGGGCGTAACCGGGGAGCTGTTTTTT. This sequence encodes CASRLARTPGVTGELFF.

Turning to this clonotype: A read error is possible here, since a much larger clone lies one base away. The chain links TRBV28 to TRBJ1-4; D gene unclear. Germline values: CDR1 MDHEN, CDR2 SYDVKM. With 8 bases removed from V and 5 bases from J, the gap between germline ends came to 9 bases. The CDR3 has 12 residues. The CDR3 is CASDLGNEKLFF. The CDR3 DNA reads TGTGCCAGCGACCTGGGAAATGAAAAACTGTTTTTT. The whole variable domain, filled in from reference TRBV28 and TRBJ1-4, reads DVKVTQSSRYLVKRTGEKVFLECVQDMDHENMFWYRQDPGLGLRLIYFSYDVKMKEKGDIPEGYSVSREKKERFSLILESASTNQTSMYLCASDLGNEKLFFGSGTQLSVL.

The sample holds many counts of this clonotype. The chain combines TRBV20-1 with TRBJ2-2; D is unclear. Germline assignment: CDR1 DFQATT and CDR2 SNEGSKA (reference sequence). Trimming stripped 1 base from V and 0 bases from J, with 9 bases between. This CDR3 is built from 15 residues. The CDR3 is CSARVSQPNTGELFF. CDR3 bases: TGCAGTGCTAGAGTTTCGCAGCCGAACACCGGGGAGCTGTTTTTT.

Notes on this clonotype: At one end the junction does not follow the germline gene, possibly because of a read error. V gene TRBV24-1 combines with J gene TRBJ2-3; D might be TRBD1 (6 bases). Per the germline V gene, CDR1 is KGHDR and CDR2 is SFDVKD. There are 14 residues in the CDR3. In nucleotides, the CDR3 is TGTGCCACCAGTGATTTTGGGGGCGCGGATACGCAGTGTTTT. Amino acids: CATSDFGGADTQCF.

There are many counts of this clonotype. The chain has TRBV7-6 and TRBJ2-7; 12 bases agree with TRBD1. Germline trimming cut 4 bases from V and 5 bases from J; bases unmatched to any gene: 3. Germline V lookup: CDR1 SGHVS, CDR2 FNYEAQ. The CDR3 sequence is 14 residues long. In nucleotides, the CDR3 is TGTGCCAGCAGCTCCGGGACAGGGGGCCACGAGCAGTACTTC. This codes for CASSSGTGGHEQYF.

This clonotype was detected ten times or more. J is TRBJ1-6 and V is TRBV11-2; no clear D gene. This CDR3 comprises 17 residues. Germline CDR1 is SGHAT and CDR2 is FQNNGV. V lost 4 bases, J lost 0 bases, and 13 bases lay in between. Here the CDR3 reads CASSSATASSYNSPLHF. In nucleotides, the CDR3 is TGTGCCAGCAGCTCGGCCACAGCTAGCTCCTATAATTCACCCCTCCACTTT.

This clonotype has at least ten counts. The chain has TRBV10-3 and TRBJ2-7; D remains unclear. This CDR3 region has 11 residues. Germline CDR1 ENHRY, CDR2 SYGVKD. V lost 6 bases to trimming and J lost 1 base, with 4 bases between them. CDR3 sequence: CAIRGSYEQYF. Here the CDR3 DNA reads TGTGCCATCAGGGGATCCTACGAGCAGTACTTC.

To note about this clonotype: This may come from a read error, since a much larger clone is one base off. The chain carries TRBV13 and TRBJ1-1, with 7 bases matching TRBD1. Trimming removed 4 bases from V and 3 bases from J; junction bases left unmatched: 11. This CDR3 region has 16 residues. The germline gives CDR1 PRHDT, CDR2 FYEKMQ (reference sequence). CDR3 in amino acids: CASSSYYRGMDTEAFF. The CDR3 DNA reads TGTGCCAGCAGCTCCTACTACAGGGGAATGGACACTGAAGCTTTCTTT.

This clonotype occurred many times. The rearrangement joins TRBV28 to TRBJ1-1; TRBD1 matches 7 bases. V gave up 6 bases and J gave up 2 bases; unmatched junction bases: 6. CDR3 length equals 14 residues. Looked up from germline, CDR1 is MDHEN and CDR2 is SYDVKM. CDR3 bases: TGTGCCAGCAGAGGGACAGCCTTTAACACTGAAGCTTTCTTT. Its translation is CASRGTAFNTEAFF.

This clonotype came up many times. The genes are TRBV10-1 and TRBJ2-3, with 7 positions matching TRBD1. This CDR3 spans 14 amino acids. V was pared by 0 bases and J by 6 bases, with 3 bases of the junction left unmatched. Germline V gene sequence: CDR1 WNHNN, CDR2 SYGVQD (reference sequence). CDR3 coding DNA: TGCGCCAGCAGTGAGTCGACAGGGTCGGATACGCAGTATTTT. It encodes CASSESTGSDTQYF.

This clonotype was observed many times. V gene TRBV5-1 combines with J gene TRBJ2-1; the D gene is possibly TRBD2 (6 bases). This CDR3 is 17 amino acids long. Between the trimmed V and J ends, which lost 0 bases and 0 bases, there was a span of 13 bases. The germline V gene encodes CDR1 SGHRS and CDR2 YFSETQ. In DNA, the CDR3 is TGCGCCAGCAGCTTGGCCGTGGGACTCAGCTCCTACAATGAGCAGTTCTTC. This sequence encodes CASSLAVGLSSYNEQFF. The variable domain in full, completed from reference TRBV5-1 and TRBJ2-1, reads KAGVTQTPRYLIKTRGQQVTLSCSPISGHRSVSWYQQTPGQGLQFLFEYFSETQRNKGNFPGRFSGRQFSNSRSEMNVSTLELGDSALYLCASSLAVGLSSYNEQFFGPGTRLTVL.

The chain uses TRBV9 and TRBJ2-7; D perhaps matches TRBD2 (5 bases). This CDR3 is 15 amino acids long. The germline V gene has CDR1 SGDLS and CDR2 YYNGEE. Trimming stripped 3 bases from V and 9 bases from J, with 22 bases between. CDR3 sequence (DNA): TGTGCCAGCAGCGCCATGGAGGCGCTCTCGTTGGGGCAGTACTTC. This sequence encodes CASSAMEALSLGQYF.

Only a few counts were recorded for this clonotype. The chain has TRBV20-1 and TRBJ2-4; D ambiguous. The V end lost 0 bases, the J end lost 2 bases, and 14 bases lay between the germline ends. The CDR3 length is 16 residues. CDR1 is DFQATT and CDR2 is SNEGSKA in the germline V gene (reference sequence). The CDR3 DNA is TGCAGTGCTAGAGATCCTGAAGGGCCTTCCAAAAACATTCAGTACTTC. Translated, it gives CSARDPEGPSKNIQYF.

This clonotype was seen many times. The chain is built from TRBV11-2 and TRBJ2-2; D uncertain. In germline, CDR1 is SGHAT, CDR2 FQNNGV. V gave up 3 bases and J gave up 1 base, with 6 bases separating them. CDR3 length equals 14 residues. The CDR3 nucleotides read TGTGCCAGCAGCTTTAGACAGAACACCGGGGAGCTGTTTTTT. Amino acid sequence: CASSFRQNTGELFF.

The V call is TRBV20-1, the J call TRBJ1-6, with D unclear. V was clipped by 5 bases and J by 7 bases, with 9 bases between them. Germline CDR1 DFQATT, CDR2 SNEGSKA (reference sequence). CDR3 length: 12 amino acids. CDR3 nucleotide sequence: TGCAGTGCTGGGCGGGAGAATTCACCCCTCCACTTT. Its translation is CSAGRENSPLHF.

The chain uses TRBV20-1 and TRBJ1-5; possibly TRBD1 for D (6 bases). V lost 0 bases and J lost 1, with 13 bases in between. The CDR3 is 16 residues long. CDR1 DFQATT and CDR2 SNEGSKA come from the germline V gene (reference sequence). The CDR3 DNA reads as TGCAGTGCTAGAGATCCAAGGACAGTAAGCAATCAGCCCCAGCATTTT. Residues: CSARDPRTVSNQPQHF.

With respect to this clonotype: A clone one base away is much larger, so this may be a read error. The genes are TRBV5-1 and TRBJ2-7, with D hard to call. The V gene lost 4 bases and the J gene lost 6 bases, with 17 bases spanning the gap. Looked up from germline, CDR1 is SGHRS and CDR2 is YFSETQ. The CDR3 is made up of 14 amino acids. CDR3 loop: CASSPLTQTCEQYF. As DNA, the CDR3 is TGCGCCAGCAGCCCCCTCACGCAAACCTGCGAGCAGTACTTC.

This clonotype was seen at least ten times. The junction does not match germline at one end; this may be a read error. This chain connects TRBV5-1 to TRBJ2-5; D call uncertain. The CDR3 has 14 amino acids. Germline V gives CDR1 SGHRS, CDR2 YFSETQ. CDR3 loop: CASSLRQLQETQYF. CDR3 nucleotide sequence: TGTGCCAGCAGCTTGCGTCAGCTCCAAGAGACCCAGTACTTC.

This sequence joins TRBV12-3 or TRBV12-4 and TRBJ2-7; the match to TRBD2 covers 9 bases. The ends lost 3 bases at V and 0 bases at J; junction bases unmatched: 12. This CDR3 region has 18 residues. Here the CDR3 reads CASSLLTRAGGISYEQYF. CDR3 nucleotides: TGTGCCAGCAGTTTGCTCACTCGAGCGGGAGGCATCTCCTACGAGCAGTACTTC.